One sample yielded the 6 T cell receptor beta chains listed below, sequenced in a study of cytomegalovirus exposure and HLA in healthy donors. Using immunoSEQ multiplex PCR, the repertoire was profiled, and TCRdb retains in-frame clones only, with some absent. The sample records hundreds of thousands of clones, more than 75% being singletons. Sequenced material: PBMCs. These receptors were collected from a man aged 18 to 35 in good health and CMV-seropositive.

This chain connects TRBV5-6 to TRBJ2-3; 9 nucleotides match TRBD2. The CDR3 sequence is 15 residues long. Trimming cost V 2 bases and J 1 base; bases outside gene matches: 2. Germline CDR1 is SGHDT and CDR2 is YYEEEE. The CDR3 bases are TGTGCCAGCAGCTTACGACTAGCGGGCACAGATACGCAGTATTTT. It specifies CASSLRLAGTDTQYF. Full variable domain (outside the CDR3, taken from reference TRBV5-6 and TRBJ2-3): DAGVTQSPTHLIKTRGQQVTLRCSPKSGHDTVSWYQQALGQGPQFIFQYYEEEERQRGNFPDRFSGHQFPNYSSELNVNALLLGDSALYLCASSLRLAGTDTQYFGPGTRLTVL.

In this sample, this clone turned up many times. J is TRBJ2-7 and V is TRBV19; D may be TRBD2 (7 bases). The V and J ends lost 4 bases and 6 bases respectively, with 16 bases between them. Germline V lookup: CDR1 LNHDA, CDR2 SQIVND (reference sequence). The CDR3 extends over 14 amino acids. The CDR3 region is CASSTMGGAVEQYF. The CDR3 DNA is TGTGCCAGTAGTACCATGGGGGGGGCGGTCGAGCAGTACTTC.

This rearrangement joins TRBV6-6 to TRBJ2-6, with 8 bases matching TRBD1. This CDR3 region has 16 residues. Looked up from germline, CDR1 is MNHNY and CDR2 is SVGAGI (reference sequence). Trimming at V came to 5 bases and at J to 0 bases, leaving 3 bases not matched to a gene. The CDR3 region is CASSGTGLSGANVLTF. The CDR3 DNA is TGTGCCAGCAGTGGGACAGGTCTCTCTGGGGCCAACGTCCTGACTTTC.

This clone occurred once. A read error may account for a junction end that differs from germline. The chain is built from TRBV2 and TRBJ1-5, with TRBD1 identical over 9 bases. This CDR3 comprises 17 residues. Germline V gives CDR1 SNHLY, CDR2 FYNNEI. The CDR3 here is CASTLGQGIHSSQPQHF. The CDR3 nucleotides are TGTGCCAGCACTTTAGGACAGGGGATCCACAGCAGTCAGCCCCAGCATTTT.

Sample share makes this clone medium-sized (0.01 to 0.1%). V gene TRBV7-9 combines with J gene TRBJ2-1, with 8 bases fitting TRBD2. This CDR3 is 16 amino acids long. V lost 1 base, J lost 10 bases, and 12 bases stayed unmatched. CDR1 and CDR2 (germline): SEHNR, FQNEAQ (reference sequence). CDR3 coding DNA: TGTGCCAGCAGCTTAGAATCGGGCGGGAGGCCGTGGGAGCAGTTCTTC. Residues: CASSLESGGRPWEQFF. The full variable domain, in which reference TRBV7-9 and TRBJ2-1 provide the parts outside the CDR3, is DTGVSQNPRHKITKRGQNVTFRCDPISEHNRLYWYRQTLGQGPEFLTYFQNEAQLEKSRLLSDRFSAERPKGSFSTLEIQRTEQGDSAMYLCASSLESGGRPWEQFFGPGTRLTVL.

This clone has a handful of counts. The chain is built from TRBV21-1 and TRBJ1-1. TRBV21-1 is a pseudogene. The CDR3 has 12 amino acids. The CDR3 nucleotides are TGTGCCAGCACCGGGGGAGGAGTTGAAGCTTTCTTT. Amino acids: CASTGGGVEAFF.